These T cell receptor beta chains were read from a single sample in a study of T cell changes during pregnancy in multiple sclerosis. TCRdb keeps only in-frame clones here, not all; method: immunoSEQ multiplex PCR. The data contain around 77,000 clones, roughly 91% of them seen just once; the ten biggest clones take up roughly 0.7%. The sample was peripheral blood, taken in the third trimester of pregnancy. These TCRs come from a female donor in good health, enrolled as a control in a pregnancy study. The CDR3 runs from the conserved cysteine through the conserved F or W. A D gene is named only where the DNA matches it firmly. For some rows the clone size is stated as once, few or many, or as a class when expanded; others skip it.

abundance,j_gene,v_gene,d_gene,CDR3nt,CDR3aa
.,TRBJ1-2,TRBV28,.,TGTGCCAGCAGTGATCTGACACAGTTAAATGGCTACACCTTC,CASSDLTQLNGYTF
.,TRBJ2-1,TRBV20-1,.,TGCAGTGCTAGTGGCGGGATTGAGCAGTTCTTC,CSASGGIEQFF
.,TRBJ1-6,TRBV4-2,.,TGTGCCAGCAGCCAAGACACCCGGGGGGCGGGTTCACCCCTCCACTTT,CASSQDTRGAGSPLHF
once,TRBJ2-1,TRBV4-3,.,TGCGCCAGCAGCCAAGACGCGACCGGACTAAGCCACAATGAGCAGTTCTTC,CASSQDATGLSHNEQFF
few,TRBJ1-1,TRBV13,TRBD1,TGTGCCAGCAGCAACACGCAGGGGGCTGAAGCTTTCTTT,CASSNTQGAEAFF
.,TRBJ1-2,TRBV29-1,.,TGCAGCGTTGAAGATCTGGAGGCTCGTGGCTACACCTTC,CSVEDLEARGYTF
.,TRBJ1-3,TRBV12-5,.,TGTGCTAGTGGCACCCCCGGGATAACTGGAAACACCATATATTTT,CASGTPGITGNTIYF
.,TRBJ2-1,TRBV25-1,TRBD2,TGTGCCAGCAGGGTAGCGGGAGCGAGCTACAATGAGCAGTTCTTC,CASRVAGASYNEQFF
.,TRBJ2-7,TRBV7-9,.,TGTGCCAGCAGCACTACGATCACCCACGAGCAGTACTTC,CASSTTITHEQYF
once,TRBJ2-1,TRBV5-4,.,TGTGCCAGCAGCCCTCAAACAGGAGGGAATGAGCAGTTCTTC,CASSPQTGGNEQFF
.,TRBJ2-7,TRBV27,.,TGTGCCAGCAGTTCTAGTCGAGGGGGGGGCGAGCAGTACTTC,CASSSSRGGGEQYF
few,TRBJ1-6,TRBV6-5,.,TGTGCCAGCAGCTCCGGGGGGCCACCCCTTCCACCCCTCCACTTT,CASSSGGPPLPPLHF
once,TRBJ1-6,TRBV28,.,TGTGCCAGCAGTCTAGGACACATTGAGAATTCACCCCTCCACTTT,CASSLGHIENSPLHF
.,TRBJ1-2,TRBV6-8,TRBD1,TGTGCCAGCAGTTACTGGGGGGCAGGGGGCGAAACACCCTATGGCTACACCTTC,CASSYWGAGGETPYGYTF
.,TRBJ1-5,TRBV19,TRBD1,TGTGCCAGCCAGGGACAGGGGATTAGGCGCAATCAGCCCCAGCATTTT,CASQGQGIRRNQPQHF
.,TRBJ2-2,TRBV5-1,.,TGCGCCAGCAGCTTGGGGCAGGCCGGGGAGCTGTTTTTT,CASSLGQAGELFF
.,TRBJ2-3,TRBV27,.,TGTGCCAGCAGTTACGCGGGCTGGGGTACAGATACGCAGTATTTT,CASSYAGWGTDTQYF
.,TRBJ2-7,TRBV29-1,TRBD2,TGCAGCGTCGGGACTAGCGGCGCCTACGAGCAGTACTTC,CSVGTSGAYEQYF
once,TRBJ1-6,TRBV28,TRBD1,TGTGCCAGCAGTTCGGGGGACAGGGGGCTTTATAATTCACCCCTCCACTTT,CASSSGDRGLYNSPLHF
.,TRBJ2-2,TRBV25-1,.,TGTGCCAGCAGTAGATACAGGAGAGGCACCGGGGAGCTGTTTTTT,CASSRYRRGTGELFF
.,TRBJ2-5,TRBV28,.,TGTGCCAGCAGTTCCTGGGCCCGCCAAGAGACCCAGTACTTC,CASSSWARQETQYF
.,TRBJ1-6,TRBV27,.,TGTGCCAGCAGTATCGGGAGCTCCTATAATTCACCCCTCCACTTT,CASSIGSSYNSPLHF
.,TRBJ1-2,TRBV4-1,.,TGCGCCAGCAGCCAAGCCCCGGCAGGGGAGTATGGCTACACCTTC,CASSQAPAGEYGYTF
.,TRBJ1-2,TRBV9,TRBD1,TGTGCCAGCAGCCCACACCTGGGGGACAGGGGGCGGGATAGCTATGGCTACACCTTC,CASSPHLGDRGRDSYGYTF
.,TRBJ2-7,TRBV10-2,.,TGCGCCAGCAGCCCCGACAGAGAGCAGTACTTC,CASSPDREQYF
.,TRBJ2-1,TRBV5-1,.,TGCGCCAGCAGCTCAAGGACTCCCGCCTATTCGGGTGAGCAGTTCTTC,CASSSRTPAYSGEQFF
.,TRBJ1-5,TRBV4-1,TRBD1,TGCGCCAGCAGCCAGAAATCTCCCGGGACAGGGGGATTCAATCAGCCCCAGCATTTT,CASSQKSPGTGGFNQPQHF
.,TRBJ1-1,TRBV19,.,TGTGCCAGTACAACCACCGAACCAGGGAACACTGAAGCTTTCTTT,CASTTTEPGNTEAFF
.,TRBJ2-7,TRBV11-2,.,TGTGCCAGCAGCTTAGATCGAGCGGGCTACGAGCAGTACTTC,CASSLDRAGYEQYF
.,TRBJ2-1,TRBV5-6,TRBD1,TGTGCCAGCAGCGAGGCCGGGACAGGCTATTACAATGAGCAGTTCTTC,CASSEAGTGYYNEQFF
.,TRBJ2-1,TRBV29-1,TRBD1,TGCAGCGTTGAGCCTACAGGGGGCAATGAGCAGTTCTTC,CSVEPTGGNEQFF
.,TRBJ2-5,TRBV25-1,TRBD2,TGTGCCAGCACCGAGCGGGGGGTCGGGGAGACCCAGTACTTC,CASTERGVGETQYF
.,TRBJ2-2,TRBV9,TRBD2,TGTGCCAGCAGCGCCCTCGACGGGACTACCATGAACACCGGGGAGCTGTTTTTT,CASSALDGTTMNTGELFF
.,TRBJ1-5,TRBV7-2,TRBD1,TGTGCCAGCAGCACGAACCGGGACAGACCCCAGCATTTT,CASSTNRDRPQHF
.,TRBJ2-5,TRBV28,.,TGTGCCAGCAGCTCAGGGGTTCAAGAGACCCAGTACTTC,CASSSGVQETQYF
.,TRBJ2-2,TRBV7-2,TRBD2,TGTGCCAGCAGCCGAGGGGCGGGAGGCGCGAACACCGGGGAGCTGTTTTTT,CASSRGAGGANTGELFF
.,TRBJ2-7,TRBV7-9,.,TGTGCCAGCAGCATGACAGAATACGAGCAGTACTTC,CASSMTEYEQYF
.,TRBJ1-5,TRBV6-1,.,TGTGCCAGCAGTGAGGGGGCAGGTCAGCCCCAGCATTTT,CASSEGAGQPQHF
.,TRBJ2-3,TRBV10-2,TRBD2,TGCGCCAGCAGGAGGACTAGCGGGAGTAGAGATACGCAGTATTTT,CASRRTSGSRDTQYF
.,TRBJ2-7,TRBV5-1,TRBD2,TGCGCCAGCAGCTCAATTAGCGGGAGTATCTCCTACGAGCAGTACTTC,CASSSISGSISYEQYF
once,TRBJ1-5,TRBV28,.,TGTGCCAGCAGTTTCCTCAGGGGAAGCCAGCCCCAGCATTTT,CASSFLRGSQPQHF
.,TRBJ2-7,TRBV7-9,.,TGTGCCAGCAGCTCCTACTACTACGAGCAGTACTTC,CASSSYYYEQYF
.,TRBJ2-6,TRBV9,.,TGTGCCAGCAGCTACGGACATGATGGTTACTCTGGGGCCAACGTCCTGACTTTC,CASSYGHDGYSGANVLTF
.,TRBJ1-3,TRBV11-3,.,TGTGCCAGCAGCTCAGGGGTCGGAAACACCATATATTTT,CASSSGVGNTIYF